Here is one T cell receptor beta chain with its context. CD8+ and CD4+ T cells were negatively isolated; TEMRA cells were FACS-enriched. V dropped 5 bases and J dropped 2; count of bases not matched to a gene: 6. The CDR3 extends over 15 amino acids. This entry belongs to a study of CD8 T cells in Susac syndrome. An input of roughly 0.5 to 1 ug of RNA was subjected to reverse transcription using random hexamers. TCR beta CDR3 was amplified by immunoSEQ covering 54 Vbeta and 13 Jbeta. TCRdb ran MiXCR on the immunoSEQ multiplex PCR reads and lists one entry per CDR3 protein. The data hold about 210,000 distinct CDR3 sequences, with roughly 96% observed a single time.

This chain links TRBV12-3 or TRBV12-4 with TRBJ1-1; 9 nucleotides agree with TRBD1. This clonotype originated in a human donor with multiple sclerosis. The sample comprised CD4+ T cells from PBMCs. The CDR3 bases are TGTGCCAGCAGTACCCGGACAGGGGAAAACACTGAAGCTTTCTTT. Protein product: CASSTRTGENTEAFF.